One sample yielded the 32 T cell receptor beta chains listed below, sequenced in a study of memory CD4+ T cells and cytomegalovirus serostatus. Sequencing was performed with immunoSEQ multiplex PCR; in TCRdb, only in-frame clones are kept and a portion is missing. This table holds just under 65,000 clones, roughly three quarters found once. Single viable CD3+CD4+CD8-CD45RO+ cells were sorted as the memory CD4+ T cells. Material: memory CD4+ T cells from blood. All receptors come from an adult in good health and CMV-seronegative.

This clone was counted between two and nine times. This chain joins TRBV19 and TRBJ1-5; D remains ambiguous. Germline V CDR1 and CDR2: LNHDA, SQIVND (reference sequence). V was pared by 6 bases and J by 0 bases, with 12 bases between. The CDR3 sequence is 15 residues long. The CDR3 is CASSPGRNSNQPQHF. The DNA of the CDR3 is TGTGCCAGTAGCCCCGGGAGGAATAGCAATCAGCCCCAGCATTTT.

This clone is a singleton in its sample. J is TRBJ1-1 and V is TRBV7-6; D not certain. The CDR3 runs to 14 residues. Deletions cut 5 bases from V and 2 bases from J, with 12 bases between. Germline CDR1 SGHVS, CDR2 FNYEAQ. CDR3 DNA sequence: TGTGCCAGCAGCAGGATGGGCAGCAACACTGAAGCTTTCTTT. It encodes CASSRMGSNTEAFF.

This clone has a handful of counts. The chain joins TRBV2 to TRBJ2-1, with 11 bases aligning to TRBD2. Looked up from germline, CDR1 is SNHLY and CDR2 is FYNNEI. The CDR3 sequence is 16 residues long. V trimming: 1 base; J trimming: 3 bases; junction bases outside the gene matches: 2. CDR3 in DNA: TGTGCCAGCAGTGAAGGAGGGACTAGCGGCTACAATGAGCAGTTCTTC. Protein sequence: CASSEGGTSGYNEQFF.

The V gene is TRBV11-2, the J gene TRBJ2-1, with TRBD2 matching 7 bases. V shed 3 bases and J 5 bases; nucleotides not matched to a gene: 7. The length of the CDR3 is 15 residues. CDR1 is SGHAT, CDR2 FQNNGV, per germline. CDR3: CASSLGGSINNEQFF. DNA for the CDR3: TGTGCCAGCAGCTTGGGGGGGTCCATAAACAATGAGCAGTTCTTC.

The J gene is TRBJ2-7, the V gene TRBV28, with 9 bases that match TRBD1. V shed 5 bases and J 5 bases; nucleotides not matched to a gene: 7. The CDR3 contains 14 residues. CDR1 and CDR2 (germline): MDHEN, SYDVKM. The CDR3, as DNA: TGTGCCAGCAGTCTAACAGGGGGCAGGAACGAGCAGTACTTC. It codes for CASSLTGGRNEQYF.

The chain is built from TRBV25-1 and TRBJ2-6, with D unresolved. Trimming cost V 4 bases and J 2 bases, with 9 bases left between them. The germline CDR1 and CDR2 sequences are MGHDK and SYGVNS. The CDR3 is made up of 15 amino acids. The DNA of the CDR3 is TGTGCCAGCAGTGTTATGGGTGCTGGGGCCAACGTCCTGACTTTC. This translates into CASSVMGAGANVLTF.

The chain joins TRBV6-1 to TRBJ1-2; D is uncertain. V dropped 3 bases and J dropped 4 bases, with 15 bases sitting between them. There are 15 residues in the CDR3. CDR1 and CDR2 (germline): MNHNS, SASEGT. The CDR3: CASSESTGPGYGYTF. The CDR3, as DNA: TGTGCCAGCAGTGAGAGTACGGGCCCGGGCTATGGCTACACCTTC.

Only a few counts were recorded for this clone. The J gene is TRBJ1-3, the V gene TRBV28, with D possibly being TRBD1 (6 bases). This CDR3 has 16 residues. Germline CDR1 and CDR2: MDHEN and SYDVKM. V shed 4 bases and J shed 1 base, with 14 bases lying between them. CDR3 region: CASSSPGQSSGNTIYF. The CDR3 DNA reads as TGTGCCAGCAGTTCCCCGGGACAATCGTCTGGAAACACCATATATTTT.

The CDR3 coding sequence is TGTGCCAGCAGGACGAGTGGCTACACCTTC. It encodes CASRTSGYTF. The J gene is TRBJ1-2, the V gene TRBV2; D gene unclear. The CDR3 has 10 residues. Germline CDR1 and CDR2: SNHLY and FYNNEI. V lost 6 bases and J 7 bases, leaving 6 bases between the germline ends.

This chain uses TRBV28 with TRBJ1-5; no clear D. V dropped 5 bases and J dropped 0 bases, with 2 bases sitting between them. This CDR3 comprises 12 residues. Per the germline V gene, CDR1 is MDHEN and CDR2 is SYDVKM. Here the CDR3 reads CASSDSNQPQHF. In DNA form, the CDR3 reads TGTGCCAGCAGTGATAGCAATCAGCCCCAGCATTTT.

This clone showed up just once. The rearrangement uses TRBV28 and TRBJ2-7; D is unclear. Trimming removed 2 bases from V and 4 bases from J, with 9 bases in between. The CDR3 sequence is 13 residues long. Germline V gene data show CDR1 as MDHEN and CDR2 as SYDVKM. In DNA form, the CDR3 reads TGTGCCAGCAGTTTAAATATTAAGTACGAGCAGTACTTC. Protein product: CASSLNIKYEQYF.

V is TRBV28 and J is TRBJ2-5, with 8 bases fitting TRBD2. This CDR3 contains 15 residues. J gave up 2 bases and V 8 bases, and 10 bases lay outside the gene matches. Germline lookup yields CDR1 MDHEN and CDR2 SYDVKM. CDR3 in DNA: TGTGCCAGCCGCCCGGGGGGGAGCGGGCAAGAGACCCAGTACTTC. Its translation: CASRPGGSGQETQYF. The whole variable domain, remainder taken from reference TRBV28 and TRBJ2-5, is DVKVTQSSRYLVKRTGEKVFLECVQDMDHENMFWYRQDPGLGLRLIYFSYDVKMKEKGDIPEGYSVSREKKERFSLILESASTNQTSMYLCASRPGGSGQETQYFGPGTRLLVL.

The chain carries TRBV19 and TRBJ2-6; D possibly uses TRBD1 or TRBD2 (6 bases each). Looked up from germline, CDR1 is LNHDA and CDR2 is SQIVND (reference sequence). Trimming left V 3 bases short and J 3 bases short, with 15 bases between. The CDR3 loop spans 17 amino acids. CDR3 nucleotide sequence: TGTGCCAGTAGTATCGGGGGCGGCCAGGTTGGGGCCAACGTCCTGACTTTC. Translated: CASSIGGGQVGANVLTF.

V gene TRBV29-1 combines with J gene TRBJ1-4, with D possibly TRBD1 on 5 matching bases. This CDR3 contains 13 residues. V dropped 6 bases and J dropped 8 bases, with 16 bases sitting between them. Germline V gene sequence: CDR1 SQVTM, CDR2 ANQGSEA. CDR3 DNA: TGCAGCGTCGCCTCCGGGCGGGGGGAAAAACTGTTTTTT. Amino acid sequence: CSVASGRGEKLFF.

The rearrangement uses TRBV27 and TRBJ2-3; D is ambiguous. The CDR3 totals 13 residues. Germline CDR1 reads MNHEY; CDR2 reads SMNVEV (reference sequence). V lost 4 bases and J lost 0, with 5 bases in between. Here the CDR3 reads CASSSESTDTQYF. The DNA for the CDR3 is TGTGCCAGCAGTTCTGAAAGCACAGATACGCAGTATTTT.

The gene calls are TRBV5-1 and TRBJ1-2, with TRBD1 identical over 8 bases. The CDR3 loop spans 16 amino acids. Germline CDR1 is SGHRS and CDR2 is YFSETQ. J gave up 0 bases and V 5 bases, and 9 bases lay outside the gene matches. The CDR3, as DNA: TGCGCCAGCAGTCAGCGGACAGGGACTGCTAACTATGGCTACACCTTC. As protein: CASSQRTGTANYGYTF.

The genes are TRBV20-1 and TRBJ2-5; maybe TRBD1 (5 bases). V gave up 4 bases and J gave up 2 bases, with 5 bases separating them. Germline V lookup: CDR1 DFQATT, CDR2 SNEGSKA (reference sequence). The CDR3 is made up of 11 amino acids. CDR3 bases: TGCAGTGCTACAGGGCAAGAGACCCAGTACTTC. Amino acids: CSATGQETQYF.

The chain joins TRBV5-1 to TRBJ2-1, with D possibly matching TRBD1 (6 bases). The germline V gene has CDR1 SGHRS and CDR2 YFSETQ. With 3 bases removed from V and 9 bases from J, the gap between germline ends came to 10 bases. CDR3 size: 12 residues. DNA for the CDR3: TGCGCCAGCAGCTCACAGGGTGGTGAGCAGTTCTTC. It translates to CASSSQGGEQFF.

The CDR3 DNA reads TGTGCCAGCAGCAGGGGACAGGGTTTGGATACGCAGTATTTT. As protein: CASSRGQGLDTQYF. The V call is TRBV6-6, the J call TRBJ2-3; 9 bases are a match to TRBD1. Germline V gives CDR1 MNHNY, CDR2 SVGAGI (reference sequence). The CDR3 totals 14 residues. V shed 6 bases, J shed 6 bases, and the junction held 7 bases outside the gene matches.

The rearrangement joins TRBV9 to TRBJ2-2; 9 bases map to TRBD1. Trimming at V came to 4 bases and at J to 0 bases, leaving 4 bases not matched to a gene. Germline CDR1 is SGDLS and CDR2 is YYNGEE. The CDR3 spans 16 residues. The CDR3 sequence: CASSLRTGANTGELFF. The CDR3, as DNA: TGTGCCAGCAGCCTCCGGACAGGGGCGAACACCGGGGAGCTGTTTTTT.

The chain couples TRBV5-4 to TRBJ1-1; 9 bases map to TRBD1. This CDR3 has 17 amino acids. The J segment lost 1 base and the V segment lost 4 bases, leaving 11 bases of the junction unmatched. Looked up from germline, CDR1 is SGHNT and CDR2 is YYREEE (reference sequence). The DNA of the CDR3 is TGTGCCAGCAGCCTCGATTTACAGGGGGCGCGGAACACTGAAGCTTTCTTT. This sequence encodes CASSLDLQGARNTEAFF.

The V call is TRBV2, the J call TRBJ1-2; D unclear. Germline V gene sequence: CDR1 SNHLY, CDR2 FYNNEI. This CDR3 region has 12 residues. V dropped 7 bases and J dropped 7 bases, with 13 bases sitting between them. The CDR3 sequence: CASKRVVLGYTF. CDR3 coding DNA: TGTGCCAGCAAAAGGGTTGTACTTGGCTACACCTTC.

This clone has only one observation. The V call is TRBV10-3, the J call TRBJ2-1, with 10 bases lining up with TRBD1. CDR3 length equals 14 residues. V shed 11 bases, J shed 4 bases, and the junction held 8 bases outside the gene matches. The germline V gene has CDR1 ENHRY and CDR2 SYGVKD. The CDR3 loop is CASAGTGAYNEQFF. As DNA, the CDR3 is TGTGCCTCGGCCGGGACAGGGGCTTACAATGAGCAGTTCTTC.

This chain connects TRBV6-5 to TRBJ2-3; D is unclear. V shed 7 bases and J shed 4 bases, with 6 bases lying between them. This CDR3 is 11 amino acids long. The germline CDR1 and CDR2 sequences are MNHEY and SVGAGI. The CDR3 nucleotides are TGTGCCAGCACGCCCGCAGATACGCAGTATTTT. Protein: CASTPADTQYF.

As DNA, the CDR3 is TGTGCCAGCAGCCCGGGACAGGCGAGCAATCAGCCCCAGCATTTT. Its protein is CASSPGQASNQPQHF. J is TRBJ1-5 and V is TRBV6-5, with 8 bases identical to TRBD1. This CDR3 comprises 15 residues. The V and J ends lost 6 bases and 1 base, in that order; junction bases with no gene match: 5. Germline V gene lookup returns CDR1 MNHEY and CDR2 SVGAGI.

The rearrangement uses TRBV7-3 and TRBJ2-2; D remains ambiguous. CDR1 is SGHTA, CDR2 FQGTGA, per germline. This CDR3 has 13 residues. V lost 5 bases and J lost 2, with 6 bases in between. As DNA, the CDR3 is TGTGCCAGCAGCCTGACTAACACCGGGGAGCTGTTTTTT. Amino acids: CASSLTNTGELFF.

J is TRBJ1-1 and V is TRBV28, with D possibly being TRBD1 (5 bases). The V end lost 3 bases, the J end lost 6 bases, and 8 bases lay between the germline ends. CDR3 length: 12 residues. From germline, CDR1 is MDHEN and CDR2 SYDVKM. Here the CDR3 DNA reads TGTGCCAGCAGTTTGGGGGAGGCTGAAGCTTTCTTT. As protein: CASSLGEAEAFF.

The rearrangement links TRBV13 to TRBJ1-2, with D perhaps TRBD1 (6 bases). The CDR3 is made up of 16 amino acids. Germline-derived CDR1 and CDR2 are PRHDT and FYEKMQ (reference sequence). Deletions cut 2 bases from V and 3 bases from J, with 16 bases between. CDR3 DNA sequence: TGTGCCAGCAGCTTACCCCTAACAGGGAACTACTATGGCTACACCTTC. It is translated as CASSLPLTGNYYGYTF.

The CDR3 reads CASSDTTGGNEKLFF. CDR3 nucleotides: TGTGCCAGCAGTGATACGACAGGGGGTAATGAAAAACTGTTTTTT. This chain connects TRBV6-1 to TRBJ1-4, with 9 positions matching TRBD1. CDR1 MNHNS and CDR2 SASEGT come from the germline V gene. V gave up 3 bases and J gave up 4 bases; unmatched junction bases: 3. This CDR3 is 15 amino acids long.

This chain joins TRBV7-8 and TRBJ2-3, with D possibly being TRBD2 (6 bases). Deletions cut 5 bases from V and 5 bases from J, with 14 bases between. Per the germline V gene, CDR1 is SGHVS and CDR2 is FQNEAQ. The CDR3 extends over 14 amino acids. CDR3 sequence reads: CASSPTTRLDTQYF. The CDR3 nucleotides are TGTGCCAGCAGCCCTACGACTAGGTTAGATACGCAGTATTTT. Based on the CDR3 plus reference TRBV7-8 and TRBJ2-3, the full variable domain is GAGVSQSPRYKVAKRGQDVALRCDPISGHVSLFWYQQALGQGPEFLTYFQNEAQLDKSGLPSDRFFAERPEGSVSTLKIQRTQQEDSAVYLCASSPTTRLDTQYFGPGTRLTVL.

Here the CDR3 reads CASSLRLTSGVYEQYF. DNA of the CDR3: TGTGCCAGCAGTTTACGCCTCACTAGCGGGGTCTACGAGCAGTACTTC. J is TRBJ2-7 and V is TRBV27, with TRBD2 matching 10 bases. CDR1 and CDR2 (germline): MNHEY, SMNVEV (reference sequence). The CDR3 is 16 residues long. J lost 3 bases, V lost 2 bases, and 7 bases had no gene match.

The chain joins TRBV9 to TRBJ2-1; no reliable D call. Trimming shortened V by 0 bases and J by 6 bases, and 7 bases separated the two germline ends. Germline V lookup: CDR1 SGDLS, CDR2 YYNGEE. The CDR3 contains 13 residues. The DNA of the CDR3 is TGTGCCAGCAGCGTAGCCCCTAGCAATGAGCAGTTCTTC. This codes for CASSVAPSNEQFF.